Given below is one TCR beta chain in context. The entry originates in a study of shared clonotypes between healthy human individuals. Assay: immunoSEQ multiplex PCR; the TCRdb copy retains only in-frame clones and omits some. Among roughly 1 million clones listed, roughly 70% were seen once. The CDR3 covers 13 residues. The V gene's germline CDR1 is SGHRS and CDR2 YFSETQ. Germline trimming cut 3 bases from V and 6 bases from J; bases unmatched to any gene: 2. The sample consisted of memory CD4+ T cells sorted from blood. The subset: CD45RA-negative fraction. This TCR was recovered from a man younger than 35 in good health. The chain has TRBV5-1 and TRBJ1-4, with 7 bases matching TRBD1. The CDR3 here is CASSSGQDEKLFF. Here the CDR3 DNA reads TGCGCCAGCAGCTCCGGACAGGATGAAAAACTGTTTTTT.